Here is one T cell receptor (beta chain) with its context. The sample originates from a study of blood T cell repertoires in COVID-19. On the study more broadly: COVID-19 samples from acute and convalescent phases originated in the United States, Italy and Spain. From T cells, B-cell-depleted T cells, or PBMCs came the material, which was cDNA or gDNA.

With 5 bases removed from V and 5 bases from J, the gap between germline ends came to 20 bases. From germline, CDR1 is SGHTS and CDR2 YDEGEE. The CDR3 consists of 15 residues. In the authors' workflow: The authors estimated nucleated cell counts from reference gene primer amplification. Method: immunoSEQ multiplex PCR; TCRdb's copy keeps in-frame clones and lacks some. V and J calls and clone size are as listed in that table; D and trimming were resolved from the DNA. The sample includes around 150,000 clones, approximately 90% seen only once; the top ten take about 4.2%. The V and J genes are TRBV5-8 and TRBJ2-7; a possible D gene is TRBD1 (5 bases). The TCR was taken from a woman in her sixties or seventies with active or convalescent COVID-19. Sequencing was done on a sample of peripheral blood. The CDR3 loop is CASRRVKGYRHEQYF. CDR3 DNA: TGTGCCAGCAGACGCGTTAAAGGTTACAGGCACGAGCAGTACTTC.